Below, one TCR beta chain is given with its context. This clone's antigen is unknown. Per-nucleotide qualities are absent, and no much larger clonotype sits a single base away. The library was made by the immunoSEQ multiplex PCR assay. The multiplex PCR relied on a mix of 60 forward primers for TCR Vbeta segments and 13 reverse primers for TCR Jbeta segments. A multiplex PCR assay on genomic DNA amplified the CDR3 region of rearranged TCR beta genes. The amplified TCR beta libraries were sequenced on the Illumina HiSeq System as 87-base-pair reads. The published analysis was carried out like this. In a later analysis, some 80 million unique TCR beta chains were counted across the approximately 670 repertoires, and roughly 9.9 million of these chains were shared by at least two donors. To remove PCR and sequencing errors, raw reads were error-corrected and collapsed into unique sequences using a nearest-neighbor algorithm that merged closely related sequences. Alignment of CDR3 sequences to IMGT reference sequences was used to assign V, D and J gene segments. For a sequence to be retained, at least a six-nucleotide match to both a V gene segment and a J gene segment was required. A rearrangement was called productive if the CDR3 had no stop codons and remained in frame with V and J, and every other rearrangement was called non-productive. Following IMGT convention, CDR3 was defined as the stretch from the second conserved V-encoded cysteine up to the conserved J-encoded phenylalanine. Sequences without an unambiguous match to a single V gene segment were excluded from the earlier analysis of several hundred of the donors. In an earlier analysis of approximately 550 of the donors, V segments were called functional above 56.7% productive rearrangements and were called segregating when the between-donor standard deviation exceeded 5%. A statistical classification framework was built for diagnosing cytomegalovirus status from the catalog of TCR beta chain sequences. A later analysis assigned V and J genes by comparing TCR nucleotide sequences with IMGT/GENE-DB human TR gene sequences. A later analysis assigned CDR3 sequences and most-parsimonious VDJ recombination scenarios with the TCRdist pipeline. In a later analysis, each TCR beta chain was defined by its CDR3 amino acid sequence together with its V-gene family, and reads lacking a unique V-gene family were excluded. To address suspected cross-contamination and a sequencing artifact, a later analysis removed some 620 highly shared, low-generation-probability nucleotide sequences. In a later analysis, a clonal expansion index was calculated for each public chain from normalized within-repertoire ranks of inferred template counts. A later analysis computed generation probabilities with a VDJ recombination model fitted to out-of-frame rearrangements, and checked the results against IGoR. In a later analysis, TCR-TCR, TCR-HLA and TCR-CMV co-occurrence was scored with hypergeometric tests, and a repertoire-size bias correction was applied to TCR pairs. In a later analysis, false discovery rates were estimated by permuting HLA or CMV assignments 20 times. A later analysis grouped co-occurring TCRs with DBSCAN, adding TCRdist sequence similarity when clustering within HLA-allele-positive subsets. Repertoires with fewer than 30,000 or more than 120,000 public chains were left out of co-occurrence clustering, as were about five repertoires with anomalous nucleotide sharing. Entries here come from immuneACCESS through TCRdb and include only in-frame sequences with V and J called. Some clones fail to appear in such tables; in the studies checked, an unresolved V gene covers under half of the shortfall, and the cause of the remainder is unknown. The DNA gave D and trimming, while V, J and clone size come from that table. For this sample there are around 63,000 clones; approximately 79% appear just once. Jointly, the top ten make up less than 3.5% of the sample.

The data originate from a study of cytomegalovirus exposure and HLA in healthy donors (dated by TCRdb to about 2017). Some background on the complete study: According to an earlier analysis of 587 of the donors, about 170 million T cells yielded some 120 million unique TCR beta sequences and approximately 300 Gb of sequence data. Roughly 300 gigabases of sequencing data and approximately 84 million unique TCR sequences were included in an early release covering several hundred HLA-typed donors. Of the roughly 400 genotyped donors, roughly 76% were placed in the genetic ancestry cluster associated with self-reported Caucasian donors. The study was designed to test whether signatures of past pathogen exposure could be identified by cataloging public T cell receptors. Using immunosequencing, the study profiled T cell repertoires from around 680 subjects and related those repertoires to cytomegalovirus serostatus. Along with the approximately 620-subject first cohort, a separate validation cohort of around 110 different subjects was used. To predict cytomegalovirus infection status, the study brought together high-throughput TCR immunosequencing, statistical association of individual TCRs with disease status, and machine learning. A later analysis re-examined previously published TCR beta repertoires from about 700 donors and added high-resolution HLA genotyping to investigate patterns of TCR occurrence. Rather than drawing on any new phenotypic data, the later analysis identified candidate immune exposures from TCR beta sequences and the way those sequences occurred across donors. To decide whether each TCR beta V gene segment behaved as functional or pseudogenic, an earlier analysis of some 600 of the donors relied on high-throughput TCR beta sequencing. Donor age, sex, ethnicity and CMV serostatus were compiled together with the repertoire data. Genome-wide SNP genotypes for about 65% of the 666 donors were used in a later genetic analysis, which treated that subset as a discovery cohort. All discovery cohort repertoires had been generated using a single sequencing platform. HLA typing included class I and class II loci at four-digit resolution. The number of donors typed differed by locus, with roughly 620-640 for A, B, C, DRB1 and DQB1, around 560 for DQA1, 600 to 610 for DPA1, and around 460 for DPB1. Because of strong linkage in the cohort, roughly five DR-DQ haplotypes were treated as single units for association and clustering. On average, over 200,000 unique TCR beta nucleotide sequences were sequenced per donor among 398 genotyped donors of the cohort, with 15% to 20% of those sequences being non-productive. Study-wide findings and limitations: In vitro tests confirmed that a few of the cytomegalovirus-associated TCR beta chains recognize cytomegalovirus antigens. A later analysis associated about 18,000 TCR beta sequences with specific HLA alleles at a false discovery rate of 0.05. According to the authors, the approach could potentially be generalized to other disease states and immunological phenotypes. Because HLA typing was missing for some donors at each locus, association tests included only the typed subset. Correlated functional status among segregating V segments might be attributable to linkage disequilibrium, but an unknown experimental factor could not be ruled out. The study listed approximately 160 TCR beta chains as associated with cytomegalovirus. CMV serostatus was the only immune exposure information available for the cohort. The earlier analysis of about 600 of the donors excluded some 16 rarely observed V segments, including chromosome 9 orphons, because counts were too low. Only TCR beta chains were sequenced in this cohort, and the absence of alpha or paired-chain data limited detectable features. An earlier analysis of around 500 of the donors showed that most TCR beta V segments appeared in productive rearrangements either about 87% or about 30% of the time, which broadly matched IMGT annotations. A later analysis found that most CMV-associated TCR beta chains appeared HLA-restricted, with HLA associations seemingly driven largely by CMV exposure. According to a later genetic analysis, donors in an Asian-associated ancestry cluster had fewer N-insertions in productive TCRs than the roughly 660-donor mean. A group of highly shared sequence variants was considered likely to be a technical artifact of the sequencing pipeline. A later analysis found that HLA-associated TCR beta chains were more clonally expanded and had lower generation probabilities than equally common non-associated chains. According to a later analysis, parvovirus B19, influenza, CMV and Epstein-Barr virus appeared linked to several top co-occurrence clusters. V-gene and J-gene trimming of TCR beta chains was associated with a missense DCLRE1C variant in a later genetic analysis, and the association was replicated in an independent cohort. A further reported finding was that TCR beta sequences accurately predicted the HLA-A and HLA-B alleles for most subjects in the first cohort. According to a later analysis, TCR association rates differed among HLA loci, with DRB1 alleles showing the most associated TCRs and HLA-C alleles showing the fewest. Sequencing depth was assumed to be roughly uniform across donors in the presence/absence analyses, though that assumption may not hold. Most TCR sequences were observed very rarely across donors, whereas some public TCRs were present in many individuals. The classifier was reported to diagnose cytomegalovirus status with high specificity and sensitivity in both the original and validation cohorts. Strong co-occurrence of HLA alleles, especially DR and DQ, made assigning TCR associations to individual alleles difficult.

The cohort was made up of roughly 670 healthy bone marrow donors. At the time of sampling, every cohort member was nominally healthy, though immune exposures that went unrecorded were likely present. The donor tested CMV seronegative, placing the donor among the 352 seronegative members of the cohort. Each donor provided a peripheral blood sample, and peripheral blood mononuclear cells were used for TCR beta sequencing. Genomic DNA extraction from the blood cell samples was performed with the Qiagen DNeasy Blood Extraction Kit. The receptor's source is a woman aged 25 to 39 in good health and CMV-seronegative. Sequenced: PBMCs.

Here the CDR3 is given as CASRPTDRGNTEAFF. The nucleotide sequence is TGTGCCAGCAGACCCACGGACAGGGGTAACACTGAAGCTTTCTTT. In this chain, TRBV7-9 is recombined with TRBJ1-1, with 9 central nucleotides matching TRBD1. Trimming removed 6 bases from V and 2 bases from J; the gene matches leave 7 bases unexplained. The CDR1 and CDR2 encoded by the germline V gene (reference sequence) are SEHNR and FQNEAQ. The CDR3 goes from the cysteine to the phenylalanine over 15 residues. Of the read, only the CDR3 DNA is kept; its 45 bases are in frame from base 1.